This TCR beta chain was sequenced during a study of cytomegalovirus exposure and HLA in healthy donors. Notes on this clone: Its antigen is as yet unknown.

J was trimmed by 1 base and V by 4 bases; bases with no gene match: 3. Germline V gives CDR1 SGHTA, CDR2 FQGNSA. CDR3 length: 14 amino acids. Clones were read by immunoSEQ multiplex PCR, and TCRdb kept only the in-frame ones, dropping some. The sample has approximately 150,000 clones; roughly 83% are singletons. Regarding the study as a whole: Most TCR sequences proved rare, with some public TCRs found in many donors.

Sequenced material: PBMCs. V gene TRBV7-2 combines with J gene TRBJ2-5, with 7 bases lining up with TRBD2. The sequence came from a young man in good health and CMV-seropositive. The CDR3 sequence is CASSSGLVQETQYF. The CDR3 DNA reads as TGTGCCAGCAGCTCCGGACTAGTCCAAGAGACCCAGTACTTC.